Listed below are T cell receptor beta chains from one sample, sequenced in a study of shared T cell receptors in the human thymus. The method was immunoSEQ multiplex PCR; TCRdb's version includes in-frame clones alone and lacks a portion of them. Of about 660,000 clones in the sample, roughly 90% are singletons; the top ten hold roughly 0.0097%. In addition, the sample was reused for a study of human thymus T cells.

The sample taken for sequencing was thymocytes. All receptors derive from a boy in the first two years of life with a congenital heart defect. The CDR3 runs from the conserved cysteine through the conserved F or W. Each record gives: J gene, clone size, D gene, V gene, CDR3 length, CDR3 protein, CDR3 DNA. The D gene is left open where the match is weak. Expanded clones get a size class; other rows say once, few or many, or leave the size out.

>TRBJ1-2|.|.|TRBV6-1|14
CASRGGRGGYGYTF
TGTGCCAGCAGGGGAGGGAGGGGCGGGTATGGCTACACCTTC
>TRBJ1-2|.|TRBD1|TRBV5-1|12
CASSSTGSGYTF
TGCGCCAGCAGCTCGACAGGGTCTGGCTACACCTTC
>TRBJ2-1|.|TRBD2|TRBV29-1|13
CSVEEGLADEQFF
TGCAGCGTTGAAGAAGGACTAGCAGATGAGCAGTTCTTC
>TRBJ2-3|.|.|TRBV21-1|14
CASRDAGVVDTQYF
TGTGCCAGCAGAGACGCGGGAGTCGTAGATACGCAGTATTTT
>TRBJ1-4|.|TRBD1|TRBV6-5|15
CASSKDRGTNEKLFF
TGTGCCAGCAGTAAGGACAGGGGAACTAATGAAAAACTGTTTTTT
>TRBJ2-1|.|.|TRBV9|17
CASSVVISSSSYNEQFF
TGTGCCAGCAGCGTAGTTATTAGCTCAAGCTCCTACAATGAGCAGTTCTTC
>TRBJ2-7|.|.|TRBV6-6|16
CASSYSSTGNGDEQYF
TGTGCCAGCAGTTACTCGAGTACCGGGAATGGGGACGAGCAGTACTTC
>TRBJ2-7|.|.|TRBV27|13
CASSRGKTYEQYF
TGTGCCAGCAGTCGAGGCAAGACCTACGAGCAGTACTTC
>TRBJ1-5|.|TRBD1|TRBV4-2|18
CASSQSPGGLWPDQPQHF
TGTGCCAGCAGCCAAAGTCCAGGGGGCCTCTGGCCGGATCAGCCCCAGCATTTT
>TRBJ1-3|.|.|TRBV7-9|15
CASSFGGFSGNTIYF
TGTGCCAGCAGCTTCGGCGGTTTCTCTGGAAACACCATATATTTT
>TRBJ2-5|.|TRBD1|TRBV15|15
CATSRSRDREVSQYF
TGTGCCACCAGCAGATCCCGGGACAGGGAGGTTTCCCAGTACTTC
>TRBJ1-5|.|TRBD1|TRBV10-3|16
CAISIGDRYSNQPQHF
TGTGCCATCAGCATAGGGGACAGATATAGCAATCAGCCCCAGCATTTT
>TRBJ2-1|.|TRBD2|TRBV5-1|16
CASSLTSGRDYNEQFF
TGCGCCAGCAGCTTGACCAGCGGGAGGGATTACAATGAGCAGTTCTTC
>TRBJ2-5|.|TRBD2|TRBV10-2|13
CASSEGGSETQYF
TGCGCCAGCAGTGAAGGCGGGAGTGAGACCCAGTACTTC
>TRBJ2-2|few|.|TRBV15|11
CATSDRGELFF
TGTGCCACCTCGGACAGAGGGGAGCTGTTTTTT
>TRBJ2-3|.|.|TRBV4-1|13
CASSQRASDTQYF
TGCGCCAGCAGCCAACGAGCCTCAGATACGCAGTATTTT
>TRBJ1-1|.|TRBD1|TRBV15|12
CATLGTGIKAFF
TGTGCCACCCTGGGGACAGGGATTAAAGCTTTCTTT
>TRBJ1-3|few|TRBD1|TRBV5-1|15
CASSPDRGTGNTIYF
TGCGCCAGCAGCCCGGACAGGGGCACTGGAAACACCATATATTTT
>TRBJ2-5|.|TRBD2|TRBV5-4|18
CASSSGTSGSRGQETQYF
TGTGCCAGCAGCTCCGGGACTAGCGGGAGTAGGGGCCAAGAGACCCAGTACTTC
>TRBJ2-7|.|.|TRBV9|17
CASSPNRDCLGSYEQYF
TGTGCCAGCAGCCCGAACAGGGATTGTCTAGGTAGCTACGAGCAGTACTTC
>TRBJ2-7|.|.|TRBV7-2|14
CASSLSYLTYEQYF
TGTGCCAGCAGCTTAAGCTACCTCACCTACGAGCAGTACTTC
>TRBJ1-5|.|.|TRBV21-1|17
CASSKALGGAGNQPQHF
TGTGCCAGCAGCAAAGCTCTCGGGGGGGCGGGAAATCAGCCCCAGCATTTT
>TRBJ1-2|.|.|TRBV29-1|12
CSVQQGGYGYTF
TGCAGCGTTCAACAGGGCGGGTATGGCTACACCTTC
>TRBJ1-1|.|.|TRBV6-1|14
CASSEYPEGTEAFF
TGTGCCAGCAGTGAATATCCGGAGGGGACTGAAGCTTTCTTT
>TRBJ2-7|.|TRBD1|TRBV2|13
CASTDRTGVEQYF
TGTGCCAGCACCGACCGGACAGGGGTTGAGCAGTACTTC
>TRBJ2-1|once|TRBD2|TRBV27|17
CASSLTSGIRFDYEQFF
TGTGCCAGCAGTTTAACTAGCGGGATTAGATTCGACTATGAGCAGTTCTTC
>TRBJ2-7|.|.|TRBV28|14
CASSLWRTHYEQYF
TGTGCCAGCAGTTTATGGCGCACCCACTACGAGCAGTACTTC
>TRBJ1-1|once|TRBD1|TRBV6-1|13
CASREGAYTEAFF
TGTGCCAGCAGGGAGGGGGCTTACACTGAAGCTTTCTTT
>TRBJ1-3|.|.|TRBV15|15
CATSRDGGSGNTIYF
TGTGCCACCAGCAGAGATGGAGGGTCCGGAAACACCATATATTTT
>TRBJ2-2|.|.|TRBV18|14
CASSPPTAAGELFF
TGTGCCAGCTCACCACCGACGGCGGCCGGGGAGCTGTTTTTT
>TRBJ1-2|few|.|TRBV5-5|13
CASSERRGYGYTF
TGTGCCAGCAGCGAAAGGAGGGGCTATGGCTACACCTTC
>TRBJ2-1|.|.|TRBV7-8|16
CASSISGLGVYNEQFF
TGTGCCAGCAGCATCAGCGGCCTAGGTGTCTACAATGAGCAGTTCTTC
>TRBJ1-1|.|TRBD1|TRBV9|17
CASNRLPGQLLHTEAFF
TGTGCCAGCAACCGACTTCCGGGACAGCTACTACACACTGAAGCTTTCTTT
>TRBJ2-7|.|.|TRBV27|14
CASGLGQSLYEQYF
TGTGCCAGCGGACTCGGACAGTCCCTCTACGAGCAGTACTTC
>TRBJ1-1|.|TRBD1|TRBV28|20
CASSLNRSGTAFFGVTEAFF
TGTGCCAGCAGTTTAAATCGCTCGGGGACAGCCTTTTTTGGGGTAACTGAAGCTTTCTTT
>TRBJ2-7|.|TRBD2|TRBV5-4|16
CASSFKRGGLSYEQYF
TGTGCCAGCAGCTTTAAGCGGGGAGGACTCTCATACGAGCAGTACTTC
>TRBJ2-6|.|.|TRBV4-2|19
CASSPEAGTGNSGANVLTF
TGTGCCAGCAGCCCAGAGGCGGGGACCGGCAACTCTGGGGCCAACGTCCTGACTTTC
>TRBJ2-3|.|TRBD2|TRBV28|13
CAKIAGNTDTQYF
TGTGCCAAAATAGCGGGGAACACAGATACGCAGTATTTT
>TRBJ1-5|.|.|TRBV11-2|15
CASSLAQGGNQPQHF
TGTGCCAGCAGCTTAGCACAGGGTGGCAATCAGCCCCAGCATTTT
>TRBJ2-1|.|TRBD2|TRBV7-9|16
CASSRRTSESYNEQFF
TGTGCCAGCAGCCGTAGGACTAGCGAGTCCTACAATGAGCAGTTCTTC
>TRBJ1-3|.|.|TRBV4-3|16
CASSQDSKGLENTIYF
TGCGCCAGCAGCCAAGATAGTAAGGGGCTGGAAAACACCATATATTTT
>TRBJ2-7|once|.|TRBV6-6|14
CASSPRTASYEQYF
TGTGCCAGCAGTCCGAGGACAGCCTCCTACGAGCAGTACTTC
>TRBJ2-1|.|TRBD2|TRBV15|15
CATSRDPSGRGEQFF
TGTGCCACCAGCAGAGACCCTAGCGGGAGGGGTGAGCAGTTCTTC
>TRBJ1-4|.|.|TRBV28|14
CASSLGQLNEKLFF
TGTGCCAGCAGTTTAGGGCAGCTTAATGAAAAACTGTTTTTT
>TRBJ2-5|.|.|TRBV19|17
CASSIGGAGTIQETQYF
TGTGCCAGTAGTATAGGGGGGGCAGGGACTATTCAAGAGACCCAGTACTTC
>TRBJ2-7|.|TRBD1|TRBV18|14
CASSPPKGAREQYF
TGTGCCAGCTCACCACCAAAGGGGGCGCGAGAGCAGTACTTC
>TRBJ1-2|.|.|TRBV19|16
CASSIMLAGVGYGYTF
TGTGCCAGTAGTATCATGTTGGCTGGTGTTGGCTATGGCTACACCTTC
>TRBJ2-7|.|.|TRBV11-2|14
CASSPGVFSYEQYF
TGTGCCAGCAGCCCAGGGGTGTTCTCCTACGAGCAGTACTTC